What follows is one T cell receptor beta chain and its context. TCRdb re-called the 5' RACE reads with MiXCR, one entry per CDR3 protein. The table shows around 290,000 distinct CDR3 sequences, with more than 8% occurring only once. This sample was included in a study of identical twins. CDR1 MNHEY and CDR2 SVGEGT come from the germline V gene. CDR3 length: 14 residues. V lost 8 bases, J lost 4 bases, and 5 bases stayed unmatched. Donors were all healthy Caucasians. These data also featured in a second study, about yellow fever vaccine responses in identical twins.

The specimen was CD8+ T cells sorted from blood. This chain links TRBV6-2 or TRBV6-3 with TRBJ2-3; 11 nucleotides line up with TRBD1. This clonotype originated in a woman between 18 and 29 years old in good health. Here the CDR3 DNA reads TGTGCCAGCGCATCGGGACAGGGGGCAGATACGCAGTATTTT. It codes for CASASGQGADTQYF.